The T cell receptor (beta chain) under discussion was sequenced for a study of shared clonotypes between healthy human individuals. About the research overall: Donors, aged 18 to 49, were a couple of women and a few men.

Study-wide findings and caveats: Only a few donors were included, so the genetic and exposure-history diversity represented was limited. Blood was the only sampled material, and tissue repertoires likely differ.

Sequenced by immunoSEQ multiplex PCR; TCRdb stores in-frame clones only, minus some. The sample has about 2.1 million clones, approximately 94% seen once; the top ten hold more than 1.5%. Comments on this clone: The antigen is unknown.

Trimming removed 10 bases at V and 8 bases at J, with 9 bases between. The CDR3 runs 10 residues. Germline V lookup: CDR1 SGHDN, CDR2 FVKESK. CD8 cells regarded as naive lacked CD45RO, were positively chosen for CCR7, and omitted terminally differentiated effector memory CD45RA+ cells. The donor population consisted of healthy HIV-negative adults with no recent acute infections or vaccinations. The receptor was isolated from a man aged 18 to 29 in good health. Some clones in this sample may be carry-over from other donors' samples. The V and J genes are TRBV14 and TRBJ2-1, with D possibly matching TRBD2 (5 bases). The specimen sequenced was naive CD8+ T cells from PBMCs. CDR3: CAILRDEQFF. The CDR3, as DNA: TGTGCCATCTTGAGGGATGAGCAGTTCTTC.